One sample yielded the 32 T cell receptor beta chains listed below, sequenced in a study of blood T cell repertoires in COVID-19. Sequencing used immunoSEQ multiplex PCR; TCRdb keeps in-frame clones, though not all of them. The sample has about 84,000 clones; over 80% are singletons. The sample consisted of peripheral blood. The source of these receptors is a woman at least 80 years old with acute or convalescent COVID-19.

J is TRBJ2-3 and V is TRBV10-1; 9 bases map to TRBD1. Germline V gene data show CDR1 as WNHNN and CDR2 as SYGVQD (reference sequence). CDR3 size: 14 residues. V trimming: 7 bases; J trimming: 7 bases; junction bases outside the gene matches: 9. The CDR3 here is CASKPDRGGNTQYF. The CDR3, as DNA: TGCGCCAGCAAACCGGACAGGGGAGGGAATACGCAGTATTTT.

The V and J genes are TRBV20-1 and TRBJ2-7, with no clear D. V shed 0 bases and J shed 5 bases, with 5 bases lying between them. Germline CDR1 reads DFQATT; CDR2 reads SNEGSKA (reference sequence). The CDR3 contains 11 residues. DNA of the CDR3: TGCAGTGCTAGAGAAGGAGACGAGCAGTACTTC. This translates into CSAREGDEQYF.

The J gene is TRBJ2-3, the V gene TRBV4-3; 9 bases agree with TRBD2. This CDR3 has 17 amino acids. The J segment lost 8 bases and the V segment lost 1 base, leaving 13 bases of the junction unmatched. Germline V gene sequence: CDR1 LGHNA, CDR2 YSLEER. CDR3 coding DNA: TGCGCCAGCAGCCAAGGGCAGGTTTCTGCGGGGGGGGGTACGCAGTATTTT. Its protein product is CASSQGQVSAGGGTQYF.

The gene calls are TRBV19 and TRBJ2-1, with TRBD1 matching over 9 bases. The CDR3 is 13 amino acids. Germline CDR1 and CDR2: LNHDA and SQIVND (reference sequence). Losses at the gene ends were 7 bases for V and 5 bases for J; bases not matched to a gene: 3. The CDR3: CASTDRGHNEQFF. The CDR3 nucleotides read TGTGCCAGTACGGACAGGGGCCACAATGAGCAGTTCTTC.

This clone turned up a few times. The rearrangement uses TRBV19 and TRBJ2-6; D is unresolved. The CDR3 runs 16 residues. The germline CDR1 and CDR2 sequences are LNHDA and SQIVND (reference sequence). V dropped 4 bases and J dropped 0 bases, with 10 bases sitting between them. CDR3 region: CASSNSLSSGANVLTF. CDR3 sequence (DNA): TGTGCCAGTAGTAACAGCCTGAGCTCTGGGGCCAACGTCCTGACTTTC.

The rearrangement uses TRBV10-3 and TRBJ1-2; the match to TRBD1 covers 7 bases. The CDR3 length is 14 residues. V dropped 3 bases and J dropped 4; count of bases not matched to a gene: 5. Germline V gene data show CDR1 as ENHRY and CDR2 as SYGVKD. This CDR3 reads CAISDLTGPYGYTF. CDR3 coding DNA: TGTGCCATCAGTGACCTGACAGGGCCCTATGGCTACACCTTC.

This chain uses TRBV3-1 (or the pseudogene TRBV3-2) with TRBJ2-5, with 10 bases identical to TRBD1. Germline CDR1 is LGHDT and CDR2 is YNNKEL (reference sequence). This CDR3 is 17 amino acids long. Trimming took 5 bases from V and 5 from J; bases not matched to a gene: 14. The CDR3 reads CASSSISGTGVIETQYF. The CDR3 DNA reads as TGTGCCAGCAGCTCAATCAGTGGGACAGGGGTTATTGAGACCCAGTACTTC.

The rearrangement joins TRBV14 to TRBJ2-5; D is unclear. The germline V gene has CDR1 SGHDN and CDR2 FVKESK. The CDR3 consists of 15 residues. The germline V and J ends were trimmed by 0 bases and 1 base, with 9 bases remaining between them. The CDR3 sequence is CASSQDWQIQETQYF. CDR3 nucleotide sequence: TGTGCCAGCAGCCAAGATTGGCAGATCCAAGAGACCCAGTACTTC.

CDR3 sequence reads: CASSGGISNQPQHF. CDR3 nucleotide sequence: TGTGCCAGCTCAGGGGGGATCAGCAATCAGCCCCAGCATTTT. The chain employs TRBV18 and TRBJ1-5; weak D call: TRBD1 (5 bases). This CDR3 spans 14 amino acids. V was shortened by 5 bases and J by 1 base, with 9 bases between the two germline ends. Germline V lookup: CDR1 KGHSH, CDR2 LQKENI.

This clone was seen only a few times. The chain links TRBV5-4 to TRBJ1-2; possibly TRBD1 for D (6 bases). Looked up from germline, CDR1 is SGHNT and CDR2 is YYREEE (reference sequence). The CDR3 length is 15 residues. The ends were cut back, 4 bases at V and 0 bases at J, with 13 bases in the middle. DNA for the CDR3: TGTGCCAGCAGCAACCGCGGACAGTCTAACTATGGCTACACCTTC. Translated, it gives CASSNRGQSNYGYTF.

The chain joins TRBV10-3 to TRBJ1-1, with D maybe TRBD1 (6 bases). V was pared by 2 bases and J by 8 bases, with 15 bases between. The CDR3 spans 14 residues. Per the germline V gene, CDR1 is ENHRY and CDR2 is SYGVKD. CDR3 protein: CAISERASGTEAFF. The CDR3 bases are TGTGCCATCAGTGAGCGGGCCTCCGGGACAGAAGCTTTCTTT.

This sequence joins TRBV23-1 and TRBJ2-7; 10 positions agree with TRBD1. TRBV23-1 is treated as an ORF (open reading frame) with a function not yet certain. V was pared by 10 bases and J by 4 bases, with 7 bases of the junction left unmatched. This CDR3 contains 13 residues. CDR3 amino acids: CATKTGGVYEQYF. The CDR3 bases are TGCGCCACCAAGACAGGGGGCGTTTACGAGCAGTACTTC.

The chain recombines TRBV9 with TRBJ2-1, with TRBD1 identical over 11 bases. The V gene's germline CDR1 is SGDLS and CDR2 YYNGEE. V lost 0 bases to trimming and J lost 5 bases; unmatched junction nucleotides: 1. This CDR3 region has 15 residues. The CDR3 loop is CASSVEGQGDNEQFF. As DNA, the CDR3 is TGTGCCAGCAGCGTAGAGGGACAGGGGGACAATGAGCAGTTCTTC.

The table lists this clone with a count of one. The genes are TRBV18 and TRBJ1-1; D gene ambiguous. Germline CDR1 reads KGHSH; CDR2 reads LQKENI. Trimming shortened V by 5 bases and J by 0 bases, and 13 bases separated the two germline ends. The CDR3 loop spans 15 amino acids. The CDR3 region is CASSSAGRMNTEAFF. CDR3 DNA: TGTGCCAGCTCATCTGCGGGTCGAATGAACACTGAAGCTTTCTTT.

J is TRBJ1-5 and V is TRBV4-3; TRBD1 might be the D (5 bases). Trimming cost V 0 bases and J 6 bases, with 12 bases left between them. The V gene's germline CDR1 is LGHNA and CDR2 YSLEER. The CDR3 runs 15 residues. In DNA form, the CDR3 reads TGCGCCAGCAGCCAAGATTGGCAGGGTCTTCAGCCCCAGCATTTT. It encodes CASSQDWQGLQPQHF.

The chain is built from TRBV7-8 and TRBJ2-2; TRBD1 agrees at 9 bases. J was trimmed by 7 bases and V by 3 bases; bases with no gene match: 6. Looked up from germline, CDR1 is SGHVS and CDR2 is FQNEAQ. The CDR3 sequence is 15 residues long. Written as DNA, the CDR3 is TGTGCCAGCAGCTTTCCGACAGGGGGTCACGGGGAGCTGTTTTTT. This encodes CASSFPTGGHGELFF.

The chain uses TRBV6-2 or TRBV6-3 and TRBJ2-2; TRBD1 is a possible D gene (5 bases). Trimming pared 6 bases from V and 5 bases from J, leaving 31 bases between. This CDR3 has 20 amino acids. Germline V gene sequence: CDR1 MNHEY, CDR2 SVGEGT. In DNA form, the CDR3 reads TGTGCCAGCAGCACCCAGCAGGGCTCCCGGGTTCTGAAACGAACCGGGGAGCTGTTTTTT. This encodes CASSTQQGSRVLKRTGELFF.

This clone was seen only once. The rearrangement uses TRBV7-2 and TRBJ2-1, with D possibly being TRBD2 (6 bases). The V end lost 3 bases, the J end lost 7 bases, and 16 bases lay between the germline ends. CDR3 length equals 15 residues. The germline V gene has CDR1 SGHTA and CDR2 FQGNSA. The CDR3 loop reads CASSFQTGVGNEQFF. The CDR3 DNA reads as TGTGCCAGCAGCTTTCAAACGGGAGTGGGTAATGAGCAGTTCTTC.

This chain joins TRBV27 and TRBJ2-7; 11 nucleotides match TRBD2. In germline, CDR1 is MNHEY, CDR2 SMNVEV (reference sequence). Trimming removed 6 bases from V and 7 bases from J; junction bases left unmatched: 5. The CDR3 extends over 13 amino acids. The CDR3, as DNA: TGTGCCAGCAGGCCTAGCGGGGGGAGGGAGCAGTACTTC. This sequence encodes CASRPSGGREQYF.

This rearrangement joins TRBV20-1 to TRBJ1-1; TRBD1 is a possible D gene (6 bases). Germline CDR1 DFQATT, CDR2 SNEGSKA (reference sequence). With 6 bases removed from V and 10 bases from J, the gap between germline ends came to 15 bases. The CDR3 totals 11 residues. CDR3 sequence reads: CSAKTGPLAFF. The CDR3 region has the DNA TGCAGTGCCAAAACAGGGCCTTTAGCTTTCTTT.

The V and J genes are TRBV20-1 and TRBJ1-2; D might be TRBD1 (5 bases). CDR1 is DFQATT, CDR2 SNEGSKA, per germline (reference sequence). The CDR3 loop spans 10 amino acids. The CDR3 protein is CRADRGGYTF. CDR3 DNA: TGCAGGGCCGACCGGGGGGGCTACACCTTC.

The V and J genes are TRBV4-3 and TRBJ1-6; TRBD1 matches 7 bases. Germline V CDR1 and CDR2: LGHNA, YSLEER. The V and J ends lost 3 bases and 6 bases, in that order; junction bases with no gene match: 2. The CDR3 contains 14 residues. CDR3 sequence (DNA): TGCGCCAGCAGCCATCAGGGGGGTAATTCACCCCTCCACTTT. It encodes CASSHQGGNSPLHF.

The chain links TRBV5-1 to TRBJ2-7; 8 bases align to TRBD1. Germline V gives CDR1 SGHRS, CDR2 YFSETQ. After removal of 4 bases from V and 7 bases from J, the junction contained 4 bases not matched to a gene. There are 12 residues in the CDR3. The CDR3 spells CASSTGQDEQYF. CDR3 bases: TGCGCCAGCAGCACGGGACAGGATGAGCAGTACTTC. The full variable domain, completed using reference TRBV5-1 and TRBJ2-7, is KAGVTQTPRYLIKTRGQQVTLSCSPISGHRSVSWYQQTPGQGLQFLFEYFSETQRNKGNFPGRFSGRQFSNSRSEMNVSTLELGDSALYLCASSTGQDEQYFGPGTRLTVT.

This rearrangement joins TRBV18 to TRBJ1-1; TRBD1 matches 7 bases. This CDR3 spans 16 amino acids. V lost 4 bases and J lost 5; bases outside the gene matches: 13. The germline gives CDR1 KGHSH, CDR2 LQKENI. The CDR3 DNA reads as TGTGCCAGCTCACTAAGAACGCCCCAGGGGGGTACTGAAGCTTTCTTT. Its protein is CASSLRTPQGGTEAFF.

The gene calls are TRBV11-2 and TRBJ1-3; D gene unclear. CDR1 and CDR2 (germline): SGHAT, FQNNGV. V lost 0 bases and J lost 4, with 10 bases in between. This CDR3 spans 15 amino acids. The chain's CDR3 is CASSLDLGGGNTIYF. As DNA, the CDR3 is TGTGCCAGCAGCTTAGATCTCGGCGGAGGAAACACCATATATTTT.

V usage is TRBV12-5 and J usage is TRBJ2-1; TRBD1 aligns across 12 bases. The junction had 6 bases not matched to a gene; V was cut back by 5 bases and J by 7 bases. Germline CDR1 reads LGHNT; CDR2 reads FRNRAP. The CDR3 length is 15 residues. CDR3 residues: CASGVGQGARNEQFF. DNA of the CDR3: TGTGCTAGTGGTGTGGGACAGGGGGCGCGAAATGAGCAGTTCTTC. Together with reference TRBV12-5 and TRBJ2-1, the CDR3 gives the full variable domain: DARVTQTPRHKVTEMGQEVTMRCQPILGHNTVFWYRQTMMQGLELLAYFRNRAPLDDSGMPKDRFSAEMPDATLATLKIQPSEPRDSAVYFCASGVGQGARNEQFFGPGTRLTVL.

The V and J genes are TRBV11-2 and TRBJ2-5, with D perhaps matching TRBD2 (6 bases). This CDR3 contains 13 residues. Trimming left V 1 base short and J 5 bases short, with 8 bases between. CDR1 is SGHAT, CDR2 FQNNGV, per germline. The CDR3 bases are TGTGCCAGCAGCTTAGCGGGAGTTGAGACCCAGTACTTC. This codes for CASSLAGVETQYF.

The chain links TRBV27 to TRBJ2-2; the D gene is possibly TRBD1 (5 bases). The germline V gene has CDR1 MNHEY and CDR2 SMNVEV (reference sequence). V lost 2 bases and J lost 4, with 14 bases in between. This CDR3 is built from 16 residues. The CDR3 loop reads CASSLRRRVGTGELFF. The CDR3 nucleotides read TGTGCCAGCAGTTTAAGGCGCAGGGTGGGCACCGGGGAGCTGTTTTTT.

CDR3 DNA sequence: TGTGCCAGTAGTATCGATGGGGGGAGCACTGAAGCTTTCTTT. Translating gives CASSIDGGSTEAFF. V is TRBV19 and J is TRBJ1-1; a possible D gene is TRBD1 (5 bases). The CDR3 loop spans 14 amino acids. Germline V lookup: CDR1 LNHDA, CDR2 SQIVND (reference sequence). V was pared by 3 bases and J by 4 bases, with 12 bases between.

V is TRBV19 and J is TRBJ1-2; possibly TRBD1 for D (6 bases). Per germline, CDR1 LNHDA and CDR2 SQIVND (reference sequence). Between the trimmed V and J ends, which lost 3 bases and 0 bases, there was a span of 14 bases. This CDR3 is built from 16 residues. As DNA, the CDR3 is TGTGCCAGTAGTATGGACAGCACATCCACTAACTATGGCTACACCTTC. This sequence encodes CASSMDSTSTNYGYTF.

The V gene is TRBV11-1, the J gene TRBJ2-7, with 11 nucleotides matching TRBD2. V gave up 5 bases and J gave up 3 bases; unmatched junction bases: 3. CDR3 size: 14 residues. The V gene's germline CDR1 is SGHAT and CDR2 FQDESV (reference sequence). The CDR3: CASSILAGVYEQYF. CDR3 coding DNA: TGTGCCAGCAGCATACTAGCGGGAGTCTACGAGCAGTACTTC.

J is TRBJ2-5 and V is TRBV5-1, with 9 positions matching TRBD2. Looked up from germline, CDR1 is SGHRS and CDR2 is YFSETQ. The CDR3 is 18 amino acids. The trim removed 6 bases at V and 4 bases at J, leaving 19 bases unmatched. The CDR3 reads CASTGGVAGDFLGETQYF. The CDR3 DNA is TGCGCCAGCACCGGGGGGGTAGCGGGAGATTTCTTGGGAGAGACCCAGTACTTC.